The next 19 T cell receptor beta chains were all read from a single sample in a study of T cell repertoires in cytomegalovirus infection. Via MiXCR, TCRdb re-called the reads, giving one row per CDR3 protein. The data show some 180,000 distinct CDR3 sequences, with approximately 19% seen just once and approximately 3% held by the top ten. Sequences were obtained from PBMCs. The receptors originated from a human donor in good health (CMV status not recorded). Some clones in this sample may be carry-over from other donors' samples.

CDR3 DNA: TGTGCCAGCAGCCGGTTTGTCGGGGCAACTAATGAAAAACTGTTTTTT. It is translated as CASSRFVGATNEKLFF. V and J are TRBV14 and TRBJ1-4; D uncertain. With 4 bases removed from V and 0 bases from J, the gap between germline ends came to 12 bases. The CDR3 runs to 16 residues. Germline V CDR1 and CDR2: SGHDN, FVKESK.

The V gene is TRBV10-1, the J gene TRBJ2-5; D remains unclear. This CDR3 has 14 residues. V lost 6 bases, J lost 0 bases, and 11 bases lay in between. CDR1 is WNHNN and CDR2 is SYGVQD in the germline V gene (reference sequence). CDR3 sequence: CASSPLGDQETQYF. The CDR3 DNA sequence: TGCGCCAGCAGCCCACTTGGGGACCAAGAGACCCAGTACTTC.

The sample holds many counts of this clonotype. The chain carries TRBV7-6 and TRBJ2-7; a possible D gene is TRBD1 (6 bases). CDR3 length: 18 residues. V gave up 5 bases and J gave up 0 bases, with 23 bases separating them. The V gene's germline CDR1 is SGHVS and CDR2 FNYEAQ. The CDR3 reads CASSPKQGSTPSSYEQYF. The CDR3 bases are TGTGCCAGCAGCCCTAAACAGGGATCGACCCCAAGCTCCTACGAGCAGTACTTC.

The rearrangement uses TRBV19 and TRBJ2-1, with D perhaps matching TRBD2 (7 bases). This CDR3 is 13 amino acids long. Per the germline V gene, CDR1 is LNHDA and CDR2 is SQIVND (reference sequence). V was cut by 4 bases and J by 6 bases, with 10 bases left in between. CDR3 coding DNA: TGTGCCAGTAGTAGGGAGGGGGGCAATGAGCAGTTCTTC. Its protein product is CASSREGGNEQFF.

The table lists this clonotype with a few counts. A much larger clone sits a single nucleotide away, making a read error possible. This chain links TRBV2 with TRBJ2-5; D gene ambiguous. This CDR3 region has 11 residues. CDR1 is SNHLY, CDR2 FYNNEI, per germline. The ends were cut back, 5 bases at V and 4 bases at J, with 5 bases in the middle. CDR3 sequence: CASSNGETQYF. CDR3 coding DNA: TGTGCCAGCAGTAACGGAGAGACCCAGTACTTC.

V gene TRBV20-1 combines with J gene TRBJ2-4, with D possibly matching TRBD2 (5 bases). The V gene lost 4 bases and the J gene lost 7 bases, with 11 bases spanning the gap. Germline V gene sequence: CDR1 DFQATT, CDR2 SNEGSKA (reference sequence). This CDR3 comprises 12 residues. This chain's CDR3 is CSANTQRNIQYF. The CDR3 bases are TGCAGTGCTAATACCCAGCGGAACATTCAGTACTTC.

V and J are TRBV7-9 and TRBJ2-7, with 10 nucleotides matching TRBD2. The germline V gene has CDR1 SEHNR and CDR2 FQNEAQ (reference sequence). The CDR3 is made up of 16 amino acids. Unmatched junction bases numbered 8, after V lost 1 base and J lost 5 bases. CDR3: CASSLVLAGVRNEQYF. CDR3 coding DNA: TGTGCCAGCAGCTTAGTGCTAGCGGGAGTAAGAAACGAGCAGTACTTC.

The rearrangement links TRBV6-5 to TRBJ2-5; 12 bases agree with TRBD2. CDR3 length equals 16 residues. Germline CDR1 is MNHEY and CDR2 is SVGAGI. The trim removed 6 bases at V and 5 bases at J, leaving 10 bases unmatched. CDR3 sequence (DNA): TGTGCCAGCAGGGTTTCCGGGACTAGCGGGTCGGAGACCCAGTACTTC. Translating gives CASRVSGTSGSETQYF.

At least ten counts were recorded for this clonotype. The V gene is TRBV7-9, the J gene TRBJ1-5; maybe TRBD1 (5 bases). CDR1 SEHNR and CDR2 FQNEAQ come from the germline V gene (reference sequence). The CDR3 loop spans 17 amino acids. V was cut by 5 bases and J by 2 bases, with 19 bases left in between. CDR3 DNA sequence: TGTGCCAGCAGCGGGACCGCCCGTGAGGGCCGCAATCAGCCCCAGCATTTT. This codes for CASSGTAREGRNQPQHF.

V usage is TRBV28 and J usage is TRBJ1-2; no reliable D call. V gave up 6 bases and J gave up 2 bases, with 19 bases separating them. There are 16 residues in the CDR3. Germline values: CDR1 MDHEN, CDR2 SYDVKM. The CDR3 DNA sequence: TGTGCCAGCAGCACCCACCCGGGCCGATTAAACTATGGCTACACCTTC. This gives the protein CASSTHPGRLNYGYTF.

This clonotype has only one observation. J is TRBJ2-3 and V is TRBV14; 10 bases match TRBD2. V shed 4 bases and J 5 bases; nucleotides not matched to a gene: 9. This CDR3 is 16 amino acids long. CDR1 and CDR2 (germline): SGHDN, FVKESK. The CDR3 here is CASSPLAGGSRDTQYF. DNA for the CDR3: TGTGCCAGCAGCCCATTAGCGGGGGGCTCCAGAGATACGCAGTATTTT.

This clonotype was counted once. DNA of the CDR3: TGTGCCAGCAGCGAGACTAGCGGGAGGGCCTACGAGCAGTACTTC. Translation gives CASSETSGRAYEQYF. J is TRBJ2-7 and V is TRBV7-9; 14 nucleotides match TRBD2. CDR1 and CDR2 (germline): SEHNR, FQNEAQ (reference sequence). Losses at the gene ends were 5 bases for V and 2 bases for J; bases not matched to a gene: 2. The CDR3 totals 15 residues.

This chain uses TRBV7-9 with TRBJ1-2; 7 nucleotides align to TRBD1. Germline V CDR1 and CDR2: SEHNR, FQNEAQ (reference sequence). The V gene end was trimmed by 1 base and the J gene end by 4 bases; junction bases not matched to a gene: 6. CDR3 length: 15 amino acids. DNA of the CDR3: TGTGCCAGCAGCTTAGTAGGGGCAGGGGGCTATGGCTACACCTTC. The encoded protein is CASSLVGAGGYGYTF.

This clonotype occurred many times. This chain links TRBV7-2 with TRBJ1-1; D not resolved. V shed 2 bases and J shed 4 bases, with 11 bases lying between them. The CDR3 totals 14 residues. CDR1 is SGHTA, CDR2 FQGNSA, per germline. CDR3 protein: CASSLQGMGTEAFF. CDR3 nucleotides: TGTGCCAGCAGCTTACAAGGGATGGGCACTGAAGCTTTCTTT.

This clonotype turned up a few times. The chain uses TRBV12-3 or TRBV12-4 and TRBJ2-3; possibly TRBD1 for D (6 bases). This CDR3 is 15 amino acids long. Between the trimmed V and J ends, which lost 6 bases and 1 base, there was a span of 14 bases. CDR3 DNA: TGTGCCAGCAGCCCACAGGGACGGGGCACAGATACGCAGTATTTT. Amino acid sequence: CASSPQGRGTDTQYF.

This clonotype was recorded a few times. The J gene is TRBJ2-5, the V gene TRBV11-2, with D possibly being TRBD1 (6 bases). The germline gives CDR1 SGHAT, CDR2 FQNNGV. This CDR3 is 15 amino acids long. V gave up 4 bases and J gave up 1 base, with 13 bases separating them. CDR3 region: CASSSTGQLQETQYF. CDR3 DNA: TGTGCCAGCAGCTCAACGGGACAACTCCAAGAGACCCAGTACTTC.

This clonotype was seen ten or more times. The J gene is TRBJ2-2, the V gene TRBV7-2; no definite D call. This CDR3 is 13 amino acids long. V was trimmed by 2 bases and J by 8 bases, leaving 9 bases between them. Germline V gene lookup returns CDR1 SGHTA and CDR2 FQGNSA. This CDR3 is CASSLKTPGELFF. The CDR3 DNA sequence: TGTGCCAGCAGCTTAAAGACGCCTGGGGAGCTGTTTTTT. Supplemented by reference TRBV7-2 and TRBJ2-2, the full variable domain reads GAGVSQSPSNKVTEKGKDVELRCDPISGHTALYWYRQSLGQGLEFLIYFQGNSAPDKSGLPSDRFSAERTGGSVSTLTIQRTQQEDSAVYLCASSLKTPGELFFGEGSRLTVL.

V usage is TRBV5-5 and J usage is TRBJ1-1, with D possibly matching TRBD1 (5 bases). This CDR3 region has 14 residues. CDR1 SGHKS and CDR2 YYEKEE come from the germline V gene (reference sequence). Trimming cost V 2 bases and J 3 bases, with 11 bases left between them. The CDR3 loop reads CASSLPRVHTEAFF. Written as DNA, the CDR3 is TGTGCCAGCAGCTTACCCAGGGTTCACACTGAAGCTTTCTTT.

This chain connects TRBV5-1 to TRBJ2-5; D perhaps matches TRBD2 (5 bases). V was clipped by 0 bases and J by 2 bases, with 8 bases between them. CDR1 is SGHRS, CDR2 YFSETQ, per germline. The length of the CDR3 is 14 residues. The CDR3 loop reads CASSLESGQETQYF. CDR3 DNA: TGCGCCAGCAGCTTGGAATCGGGGCAAGAGACCCAGTACTTC.